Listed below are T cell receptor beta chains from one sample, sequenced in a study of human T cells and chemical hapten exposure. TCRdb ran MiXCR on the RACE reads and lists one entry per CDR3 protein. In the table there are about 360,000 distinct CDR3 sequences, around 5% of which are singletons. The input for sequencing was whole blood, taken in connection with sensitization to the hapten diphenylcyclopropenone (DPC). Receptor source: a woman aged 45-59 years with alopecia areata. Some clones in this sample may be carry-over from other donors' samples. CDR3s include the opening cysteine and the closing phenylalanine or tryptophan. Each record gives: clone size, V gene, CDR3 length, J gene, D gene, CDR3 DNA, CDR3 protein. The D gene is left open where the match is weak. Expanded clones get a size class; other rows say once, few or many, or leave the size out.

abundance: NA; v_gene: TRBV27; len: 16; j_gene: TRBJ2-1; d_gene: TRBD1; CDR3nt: TGTGCCAGAAGTTTACTGACAGGGGGCTCTCCCTATGAGCAGTTCTTC; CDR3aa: CARSLLTGGSPYEQFF
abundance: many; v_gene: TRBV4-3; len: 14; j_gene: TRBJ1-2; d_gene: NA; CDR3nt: TGCGCCAGCAGTCGAACCGGGGAAATTTTAGGCTACACCTTC; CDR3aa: CASSRTGEILGYTF
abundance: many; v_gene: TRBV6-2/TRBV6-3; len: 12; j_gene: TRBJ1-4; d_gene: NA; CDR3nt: TGTGCCGCCCTTTCTCCCCATGAAAAACTGTTTTTT; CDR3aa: CAALSPHEKLFF
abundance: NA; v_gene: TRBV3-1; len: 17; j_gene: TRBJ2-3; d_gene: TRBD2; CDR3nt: TGTGCCAGCAGCCCCCGCCGGCGCGGGGGGGCAACAGATACGCAGTATTTT; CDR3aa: CASSPRRRGGATDTQYF
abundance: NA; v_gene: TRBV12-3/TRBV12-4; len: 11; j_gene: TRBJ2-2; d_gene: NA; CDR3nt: TGTGCCAGCAGTCGAAGCGGGGAGCTGTTTTTT; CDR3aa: CASSRSGELFF
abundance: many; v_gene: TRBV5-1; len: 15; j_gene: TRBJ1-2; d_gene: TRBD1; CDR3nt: TGCGCCAGCAGCTCGGGACAGGCTGCTAACTATGGCTACACCTTC; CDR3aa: CASSSGQAANYGYTF
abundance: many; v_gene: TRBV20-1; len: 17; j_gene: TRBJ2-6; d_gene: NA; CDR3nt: TGCAGTGCTAGAGATTTCAGGGACCGCTCTGGGGCCAACGTCCTGACTTTC; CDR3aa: CSARDFRDRSGANVLTF
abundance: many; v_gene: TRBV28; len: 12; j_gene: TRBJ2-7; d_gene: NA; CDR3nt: TGTGCCAGCAGTCCCGGGACCCGCAGGCAGTACTTC; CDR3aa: CASSPGTRRQYF
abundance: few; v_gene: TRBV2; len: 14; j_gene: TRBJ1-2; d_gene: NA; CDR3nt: TGTGCCAGCCTTGAGGAGGGGTCCGCCTATGGCTACACCTTC; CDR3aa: CASLEEGSAYGYTF
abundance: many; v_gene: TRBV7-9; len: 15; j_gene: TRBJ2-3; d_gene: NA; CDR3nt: TGTGCCAGCAGTTCACGAGACGGGACTCTAGATACGCAGTATTTT; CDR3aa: CASSSRDGTLDTQYF
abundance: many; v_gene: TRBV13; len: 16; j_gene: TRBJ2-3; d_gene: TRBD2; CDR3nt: TGTGCCAGCAGCTTCCCTAGCGGGGGGTCAGGAGATACGCAGTATTTT; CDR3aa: CASSFPSGGSGDTQYF
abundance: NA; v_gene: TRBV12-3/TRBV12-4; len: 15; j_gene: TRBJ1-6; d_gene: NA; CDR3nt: TGTGCCAGCAGTCCCGGGCGGGGGGGCGGTTCACCCCTCCACTTT; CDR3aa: CASSPGRGGGSPLHF
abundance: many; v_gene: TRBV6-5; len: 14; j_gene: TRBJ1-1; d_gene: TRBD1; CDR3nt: TGTGCCAGCAGGCCGGGACAGATGAACACTGAAGCTTTCTTT; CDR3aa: CASRPGQMNTEAFF
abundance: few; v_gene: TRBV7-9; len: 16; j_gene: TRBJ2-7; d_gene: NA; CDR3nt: TGTGCCAGCGGCTGGAGTACAGGCATACTATCCTACGAGCAGTACTTC; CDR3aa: CASGWSTGILSYEQYF
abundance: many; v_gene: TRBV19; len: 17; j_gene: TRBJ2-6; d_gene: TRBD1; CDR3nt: TGTGCCAGTAGTGGGAACCCCGACAGGGCCGGGGCCAACGTCCTGACTTTC; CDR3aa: CASSGNPDRAGANVLTF
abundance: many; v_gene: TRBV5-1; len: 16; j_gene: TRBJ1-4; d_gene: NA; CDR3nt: TGCGCCAGCAGCTTGGACAGCATTGCAACTAATGAAAAACTGTTTTTT; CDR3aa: CASSLDSIATNEKLFF
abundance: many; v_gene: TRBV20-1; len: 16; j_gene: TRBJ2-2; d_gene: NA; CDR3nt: TGCAGTGCTAGAGATATGGGACACTTTAACACCGGGGAGCTGTTTTTT; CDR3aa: CSARDMGHFNTGELFF
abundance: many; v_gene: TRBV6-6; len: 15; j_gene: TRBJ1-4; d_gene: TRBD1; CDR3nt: TGTGCCAGCAATAAGGGGGACAGGCTGAATGAAAAACTGTTTTTT; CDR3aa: CASNKGDRLNEKLFF
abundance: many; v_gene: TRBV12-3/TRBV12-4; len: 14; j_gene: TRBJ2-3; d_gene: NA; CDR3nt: TGTGCCAGCAGCTTCGGGCACGGGACAGATACGCAGTATTTT; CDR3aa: CASSFGHGTDTQYF
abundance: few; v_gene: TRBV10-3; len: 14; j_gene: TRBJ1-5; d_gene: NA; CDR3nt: TGTGCCATCAGTGAGTCGCCGGTTTATCAGCCCCAGCATTTT; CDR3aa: CAISESPVYQPQHF
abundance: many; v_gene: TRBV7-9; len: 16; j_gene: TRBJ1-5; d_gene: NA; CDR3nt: TGTGCCAGCAGCTTAGGTCGGACAGACAACAATCAGCCCCAGCATTTT; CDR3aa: CASSLGRTDNNQPQHF
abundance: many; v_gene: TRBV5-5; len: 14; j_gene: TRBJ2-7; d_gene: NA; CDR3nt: TGTGCCAGCAGAATTCCGGGACAAAAAGTCGAGCAGTACTTC; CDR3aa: CASRIPGQKVEQYF